This T cell receptor beta chain was identified in a study of blood T cell repertoires in COVID-19. Overall study: From the United States, Italy and Spain came samples of acute and convalescent COVID-19.

V shed 8 bases and J shed 5 bases, with 10 bases lying between them. The CDR3 sequence is 13 residues long. Ages ranged from 18 to 89 years, with residence in around 24 US areas. Among Cohort 3 donors, those recovered had two negative PCRs, clearance, or symptom resolution. The method was immunoSEQ multiplex PCR; TCRdb's version includes in-frame clones alone and lacks a portion of them. Found here are about 220,000 clones, 88% of them singletons; the top ten hold about 2.4%. This clonotype was sampled from a woman in her twenties or thirties who had recovered from COVID-19. This chain joins TRBV12-3 or TRBV12-4 and TRBJ1-6; the D is unclear. Sequenced sample: PBMCs or T cells enriched from blood (not recorded which). CDR3 bases: TGTGCCAGCTCAAAAATTCATAATTCACCCCTCCACTTT. Protein sequence: CASSKIHNSPLHF.